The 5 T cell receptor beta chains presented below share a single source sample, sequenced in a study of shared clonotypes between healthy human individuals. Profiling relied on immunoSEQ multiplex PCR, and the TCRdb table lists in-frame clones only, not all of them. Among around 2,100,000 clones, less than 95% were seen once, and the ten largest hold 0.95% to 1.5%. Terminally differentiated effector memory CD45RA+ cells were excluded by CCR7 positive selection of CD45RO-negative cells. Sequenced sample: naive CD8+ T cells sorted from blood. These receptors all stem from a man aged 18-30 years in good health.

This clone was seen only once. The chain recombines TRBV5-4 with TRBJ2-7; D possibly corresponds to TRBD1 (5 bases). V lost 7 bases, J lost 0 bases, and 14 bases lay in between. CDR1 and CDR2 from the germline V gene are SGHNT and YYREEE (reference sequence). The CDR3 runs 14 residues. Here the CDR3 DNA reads TGTGCCAGCGCTCCGGTTGACAGCTCCTACGAGCAGTACTTC. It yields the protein CASAPVDSSYEQYF.

The CDR3: CASSDGTAIRQNGYTF. CDR3 DNA: TGTGCCAGCAGCGATGGGACAGCCATCCGCCAGAATGGCTACACCTTC. This chain uses TRBV9 with TRBJ1-2; 7 bases agree with TRBD1. Germline CDR1 and CDR2: SGDLS and YYNGEE. J was trimmed by 6 bases and V by 3 bases; bases with no gene match: 14. CDR3 length equals 16 residues.

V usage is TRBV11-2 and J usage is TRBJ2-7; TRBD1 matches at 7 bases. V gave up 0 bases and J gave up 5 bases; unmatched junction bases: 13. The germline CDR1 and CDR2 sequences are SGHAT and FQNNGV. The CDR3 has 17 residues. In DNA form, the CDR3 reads TGTGCCAGCAGCTTAGAGAACAGGGGCGCAGCCTACGACGAGCAGTACTTC. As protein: CASSLENRGAAYDEQYF.

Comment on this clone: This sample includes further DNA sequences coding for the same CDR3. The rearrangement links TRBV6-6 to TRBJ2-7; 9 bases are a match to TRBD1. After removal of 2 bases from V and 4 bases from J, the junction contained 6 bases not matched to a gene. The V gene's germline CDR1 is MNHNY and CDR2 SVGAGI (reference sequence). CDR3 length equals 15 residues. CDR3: CASSYPPGTGYEQYF. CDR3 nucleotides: TGTGCCAGCAGTTACCCTCCCGGGACAGGGTACGAGCAGTACTTC.

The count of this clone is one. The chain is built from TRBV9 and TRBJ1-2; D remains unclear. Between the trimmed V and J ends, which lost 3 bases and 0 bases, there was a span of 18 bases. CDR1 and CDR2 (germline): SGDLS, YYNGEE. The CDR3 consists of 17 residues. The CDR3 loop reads CASSEDGAFVANYGYTF. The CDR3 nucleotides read TGTGCCAGCAGCGAAGACGGAGCTTTCGTAGCTAACTATGGCTACACCTTC. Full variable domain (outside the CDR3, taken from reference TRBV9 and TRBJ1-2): DSGVTQTPKHLITATGQRVTLRCSPRSGDLSVYWYQQSLDQGLQFLIQYYNGEERAKGNILERFSAQQFPDLHSELNLSSLELGDSALYFCASSEDGAFVANYGYTFGSGTRLTVV.